These T cell receptor beta chains were read from a single sample in a study of beta chain features in type 1 diabetes. Produced via immunoSEQ multiplex PCR; TCRdb's table is partial and in-frame only. Of almost 350,000 clones detected, 7% to 9% appear once; the ten largest clones hold approximately 0.47%. The specimen sequenced was central memory CD4+ T cells from blood. The receptor source for this set is a woman aged 18 to 35 in good health. The CDR3 runs from the conserved cysteine through the conserved F or W. Fields, in order: clone size, J gene, CDR3 length, D gene, V gene, CDR3 protein, CDR3 DNA. A D gene is named only where the DNA matches it firmly. Size is omitted from some rows. Given values are once, few, many or a class for expanded clones.

few | TRBJ2-7 | 11 | NA | TRBV20-1 | CSARQGNEQYF | TGCAGTGCTAGACAGGGTAACGAGCAGTACTTC
NA | TRBJ2-7 | 17 | TRBD2 | TRBV5-6 | CASSATFRGLDSYEQYF | TGTGCCAGCAGCGCCACATTCCGGGGACTAGACTCCTACGAGCAGTACTTC
once | TRBJ1-1 | 13 | NA | TRBV27 | CASSLNVLGHFLF | TGTGCCAGCAGTTTAAATGTGTTGGGTCACTTTTTATTT
few | TRBJ2-3 | 16 | TRBD2 | TRBV4-3 | CASSQDGAGALPTQYF | TGCGCCAGCAGCCAAGACGGTGCGGGAGCCCTTCCTACGCAGTATTTT
few | TRBJ2-4 | 18 | TRBD1 | TRBV15 | CATSRDQGAALAKNIQYF | TGTGCCACCAGCAGAGATCAGGGGGCCGCCCTAGCCAAAAACATTCAGTACTTC
NA | TRBJ2-1 | 19 | NA | TRBV29-1 | CSVDSTAAGSGGVYNEQFF | TGCAGCGTCGACTCCACGGCGGCAGGGTCCGGAGGGGTATACAATGAGCAGTTCTTC
few | TRBJ1-3 | 13 | NA | TRBV4-1 | CASSQETENTIYF | TGCGCCAGCAGCCAAGAGACGGAGAACACCATATATTTT
few | TRBJ2-5 | 15 | TRBD2 | TRBV4-3 | CASSQDSLADGAQYF | TGCGCCAGCAGCCAAGATTCACTAGCGGACGGGGCCCAGTACTTC
NA | TRBJ1-2 | 13 | NA | TRBV6-5 | CASRAGPNYGYTF | TGTGCCAGCAGAGCAGGCCCTAACTATGGCTACACCTTC
few | TRBJ2-7 | 13 | TRBD1 | TRBV6-1 | CASIGTGPNEQYF | TGTGCCAGCATCGGGACAGGGCCTAACGAGCAGTACTTC
NA | TRBJ1-2 | 13 | TRBD1 | TRBV28 | CASWTGPGVGYTF | TGTGCCAGTTGGACAGGGCCGGGTGTCGGCTACACCTTC
NA | TRBJ2-6 | 15 | NA | TRBV27 | CASSSWVGGANVLTF | TGTGCCAGCAGTTCCTGGGTGGGCGGGGCCAACGTCCTGACTTTC
few | TRBJ2-7 | 14 | TRBD1 | TRBV5-1 | CASSYGQGDYEQYF | TGCGCCAGCAGCTATGGACAGGGGGACTACGAGCAGTACTTC
few | TRBJ2-1 | 15 | TRBD2 | TRBV5-4 | CASSQVLAGGHEQFF | TGTGCCAGCAGCCAAGTTCTAGCGGGAGGGCATGAGCAGTTCTTC
NA | TRBJ2-1 | 16 | TRBD1 | TRBV10-3 | CAIGRDRGEGYNEQFF | TGTGCCATCGGACGCGACAGGGGCGAGGGGTACAATGAGCAGTTCTTC
NA | TRBJ1-1 | 13 | NA | TRBV6-5 | CASSKGDDTEAFF | TGTGCCAGCAGTAAGGGTGACGACACTGAAGCTTTCTTT
few | TRBJ2-2 | 16 | NA | TRBV5-4 | CASSIQGRTNTGELFF | TGTGCCAGCAGCATCCAGGGCAGAACGAACACCGGGGAGCTGTTTTTT
once | TRBJ2-1 | 13 | TRBD1 | TRBV6-6 | CASSRQGFNEQFF | TGTGCCAGCAGTCGACAGGGGTTCAATGAGCAGTTCTTC
few | TRBJ2-2 | 14 | TRBD2 | TRBV5-1 | CASSWDYDTGELFF | TGCGCCAGCAGCTGGGACTATGACACCGGGGAGCTGTTTTTT
few | TRBJ1-5 | 15 | NA | TRBV18 | CASSPVNQGNQPQHF | TGTGCCAGCTCACCAGTTAACCAGGGCAATCAGCCCCAGCATTTT
few | TRBJ2-2 | 14 | TRBD2 | TRBV7-2 | CASRREWDTGELFF | TGTGCCAGCAGGCGGGAGTGGGACACCGGGGAGCTGTTTTTT
few | TRBJ2-4 | 12 | NA | TRBV28 | CASSQDGNIQYF | TGTGCCAGCAGCCAGGATGGGAACATTCAGTACTTC
NA | TRBJ1-5 | 18 | NA | TRBV28 | CASRGPPSGPLGNQPQHF | TGTGCCAGCAGAGGACCCCCGTCGGGTCCCCTGGGCAATCAGCCCCAGCATTTT
few | TRBJ2-1 | 12 | NA | TRBV5-4 | CASSLGARRKFF | TGTGCCAGCAGCTTGGGGGCCAGAAGAAAGTTCTTC
many | TRBJ1-2 | 14 | NA | TRBV14 | CASSQVDASYGYTF | TGTGCCAGCAGCCAAGTAGACGCGTCCTATGGCTACACCTTC
NA | TRBJ2-2 | 14 | NA | TRBV6-5 | CASSYSVNTGELFF | TGTGCCAGCAGTTACTCCGTGAACACCGGGGAGCTGTTTTTT
few | TRBJ2-4 | 14 | TRBD1 | TRBV7-9 | CASSLTQGTNIQYF | TGTGCCAGCAGCTTAACACAGGGGACAAACATTCAGTACTTC
NA | TRBJ2-6 | 15 | NA | TRBV19 | CASTIQESGANVLTF | TGTGCCAGTACCATACAGGAGTCTGGGGCCAACGTCCTGACTTTC
NA | TRBJ2-1 | 17 | TRBD2 | TRBV4-3 | CASSQDSLAGVRNEQFF | TGCGCCAGCAGCCAAGACTCCTTAGCGGGAGTTAGGAATGAGCAGTTCTTC
many | TRBJ2-1 | 17 | TRBD2 | TRBV4-3 | CASSQGALAGTYNEQFF | TGCGCCAGCAGCCAAGGGGCTTTAGCGGGAACCTACAATGAGCAGTTCTTC
NA | TRBJ2-5 | 13 | NA | TRBV29-1 | CSVALAGGETQYF | TGCAGCGTTGCCCTAGCAGGTGGGGAGACCCAGTACTTC
many | TRBJ2-7 | 13 | NA | TRBV10-3 | CAIAQGAYYEQYF | TGTGCCATCGCCCAGGGCGCCTACTACGAGCAGTACTTC
few | TRBJ2-5 | 17 | NA | TRBV28 | CASSLESWTGRGKTQYF | TGTGCCAGCAGTTTAGAGTCTTGGACAGGGAGGGGCAAGACCCAGTACTTC
many | TRBJ2-3 | 16 | TRBD2 | TRBV7-2 | CASSLLAGGSTDTQYF | TGTGCCAGCAGCTTGCTAGCGGGAGGCTCCACAGATACGCAGTATTTT
few | TRBJ1-2 | 13 | NA | TRBV28 | CASRGPLGYGYTF | TGTGCCAGCAGGGGACCCCTGGGGTATGGCTACACCTTC
NA | TRBJ1-2 | 13 | NA | TRBV14 | CASSPAGTGGYTF | TGTGCCAGCAGCCCCGCGGGGACGGGAGGCTACACCTTC
NA | TRBJ2-1 | 15 | TRBD2 | TRBV2 | CASSISGRSNNEQFF | TGTGCCAGCAGTATTAGCGGGAGGTCAAACAATGAGCAGTTCTTC
NA | TRBJ2-2 | 15 | NA | TRBV19 | CASSPGRINTGELFF | TGTGCCAGTAGCCCGGGACGGATTAACACCGGGGAGCTGTTTTTT
few | TRBJ2-7 | 14 | NA | TRBV10-3 | CAITYRASVDEQYF | TGTGCCATCACCTACAGGGCCTCTGTGGACGAGCAGTACTTC